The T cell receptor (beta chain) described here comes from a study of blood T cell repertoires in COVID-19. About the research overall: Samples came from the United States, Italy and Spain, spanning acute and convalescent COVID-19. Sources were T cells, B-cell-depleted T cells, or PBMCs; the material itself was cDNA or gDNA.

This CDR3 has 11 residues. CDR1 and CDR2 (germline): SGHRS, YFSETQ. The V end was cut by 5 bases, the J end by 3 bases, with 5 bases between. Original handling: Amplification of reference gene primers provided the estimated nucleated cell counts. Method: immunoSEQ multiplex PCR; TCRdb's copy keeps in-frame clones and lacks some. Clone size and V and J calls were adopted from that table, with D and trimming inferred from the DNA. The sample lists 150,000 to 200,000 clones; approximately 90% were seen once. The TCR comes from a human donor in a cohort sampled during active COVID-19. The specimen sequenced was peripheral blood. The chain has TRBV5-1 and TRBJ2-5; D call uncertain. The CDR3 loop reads CASRSEETQYF. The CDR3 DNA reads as TGCGCCAGCAGGTCTGAAGAGACCCAGTACTTC.